This passage covers 18 T cell receptor beta chains from one sample sequenced in a study of control samples from healthy donors and cancer patients. Libraries were prepared by immunoSEQ multiplex PCR; TCRdb keeps only in-frame clonotypes and omits some of them. The repertoire table contains some 180,000 clones. Sequenced: blood. Receptors were obtained from a woman under 40 in good health.

This rearrangement joins TRBV6-2 or TRBV6-3 to TRBJ1-6; 8 bases fit TRBD1. Germline assignment: CDR1 MNHEY and CDR2 SVGEGT. The length of the CDR3 is 13 residues. With 5 bases clipped from V and 16 bases from J, the junction kept 10 bases outside the gene matches. The CDR3 nucleotides are TGTGCCAGCAGTGGACAGGGCTCCTCAACGCTCCACTTT. Its protein product is CASSGQGSSTLHF.

The chain has TRBV7-6 and TRBJ2-2; D unresolved. CDR1 and CDR2 from the germline V gene are SGHVS and FNYEAQ. The CDR3 spans 12 residues. V lost 1 base to trimming and J lost 7 bases, with 4 bases between them. DNA for the CDR3: TGTGCCAGCAGCTTAGTCCTCGGGGAGCTGTTTTTT. Translating gives CASSLVLGELFF.

V and J are TRBV5-4 and TRBJ1-2, with D maybe TRBD1 (5 bases). Trimming removed 0 bases from V and 4 bases from J, with 13 bases in between. CDR1 is SGHNT, CDR2 YYREEE, per germline (reference sequence). The CDR3 has 15 amino acids. The CDR3 region has the DNA TGTGCCAGCAGCTTGGGGGGCAGCCAATCCTATGGCTACACCTTC. This translates into CASSLGGSQSYGYTF.

The genes are TRBV11-2 and TRBJ2-7; D not resolved. The CDR3 has 13 amino acids. Deletions cut 0 bases from V and 6 bases from J, with 9 bases between. Germline CDR1 is SGHAT and CDR2 is FQNNGV. CDR3 sequence reads: CASSLDRGAEQYF. The CDR3 nucleotides read TGTGCCAGCAGCTTAGACCGAGGAGCCGAGCAGTACTTC.

The genes are TRBV27 and TRBJ1-4, with a weak D call TRBD1 (6 bases). Germline lookup yields CDR1 MNHEY and CDR2 SMNVEV (reference sequence). This CDR3 contains 14 residues. V was trimmed by 8 bases and J by 1 base, leaving 11 bases between them. The CDR3 is CASRRTETNEKLFF. The CDR3 DNA is TGTGCCAGCCGACGGACAGAAACTAATGAAAAACTGTTTTTT.

The J gene is TRBJ1-4, the V gene TRBV4-1; TRBD1 aligns across 7 bases. Trimming removed 5 bases from V and 8 bases from J; junction bases left unmatched: 5. The germline gives CDR1 MGHRA, CDR2 YSYEKL. The length of the CDR3 is 13 residues. The CDR3 DNA is TGCGCCAGCAGCAGCCGGGACAGAGAAAAACTGTTTTTT. It translates to CASSSRDREKLFF.

The genes are TRBV18 and TRBJ1-6; D unclear. The CDR3 loop spans 14 amino acids. The germline gives CDR1 KGHSH, CDR2 LQKENI. V shed 6 bases and J shed 6 bases, with 12 bases lying between them. The CDR3 protein is CASSPVWSNSPLHF. As DNA, the CDR3 is TGTGCCAGCTCTCCCGTGTGGTCTAATTCACCCCTCCACTTT.

J is TRBJ1-5 and V is TRBV27; 8 bases are a match to TRBD1. The J segment lost 4 bases and the V segment lost 3 bases, leaving 5 bases of the junction unmatched. The CDR3 is 15 residues long. Germline V gene data show CDR1 as MNHEY and CDR2 as SMNVEV (reference sequence). The CDR3 nucleotides read TGTGCCAGCAGTTTTGGGACAGGACTAAATCAGCCCCAGCATTTT. This gives the protein CASSFGTGLNQPQHF.

CDR3 nucleotide sequence: TGTGCCAGCAGCTCATACACGAACACTGAAGCTTTCTTT. Its translation: CASSSYTNTEAFF. The chain couples TRBV7-9 to TRBJ1-1; D remains unclear. The CDR3 length is 13 residues. The V end was cut by 4 bases, the J end by 1 base, with 7 bases between. From germline, CDR1 is SEHNR and CDR2 FQNEAQ (reference sequence).

The rearrangement uses TRBV30 and TRBJ1-2, with 8 bases that match TRBD1. This CDR3 comprises 13 residues. Per germline, CDR1 GTSNPN and CDR2 SVGIG (reference sequence). Trimming took 5 bases from V and 2 from J; bases not matched to a gene: 4. For the CDR3, the DNA is TGTGCCTGGGCGGGGACAGGAAACTATGGCTACACCTTC. This gives the protein CAWAGTGNYGYTF.

V is TRBV4-1 and J is TRBJ1-5; a weak D match, TRBD1 (5 bases). Germline lookup yields CDR1 MGHRA and CDR2 YSYEKL. V dropped 4 bases and J dropped 2 bases, with 15 bases sitting between them. This CDR3 has 16 residues. The CDR3 DNA is TGCGCCAGCAGCCTCTCCGGGACGGGGGGCAATCAGCCCCAGCATTTT. Amino acids: CASSLSGTGGNQPQHF.

This chain joins TRBV19 and TRBJ1-5; maybe TRBD1 (6 bases). CDR3 length: 14 residues. Germline loops: CDR1 LNHDA, CDR2 SQIVND (reference sequence). The V end lost 5 bases, the J end lost 2 bases, and 10 bases lay between the germline ends. CDR3 residues: CASSFRQGNQPQHF. In DNA form, the CDR3 reads TGTGCCAGTAGTTTCCGACAGGGCAATCAGCCCCAGCATTTT.

This chain connects TRBV5-1 to TRBJ1-3; D not certain. CDR1 is SGHRS and CDR2 is YFSETQ in the germline V gene. The V end was cut by 4 bases, the J end by 3 bases, with 14 bases between. This CDR3 spans 15 amino acids. In nucleotides, the CDR3 is TGCGCCAGCAGCCTACTCTCAGGAGGTGGAAACACCATATATTTT. Translation gives CASSLLSGGGNTIYF. Full variable domain (outside the CDR3, taken from reference TRBV5-1 and TRBJ1-3): KAGVTQTPRYLIKTRGQQVTLSCSPISGHRSVSWYQQTPGQGLQFLFEYFSETQRNKGNFPGRFSGRQFSNSRSEMNVSTLELGDSALYLCASSLLSGGGNTIYFGEGSWLTVV.

The V gene is TRBV7-2, the J gene TRBJ1-1, with TRBD1 as a possible D gene (6 bases). Trimming stripped 0 bases from V and 3 bases from J, with 14 bases between. This CDR3 is 16 amino acids long. Germline V lookup: CDR1 SGHTA, CDR2 FQGNSA. Here the CDR3 DNA reads TGTGCCAGCAGCTTAGCTGGAAGACAGGTTCACACTGAAGCTTTCTTT. This codes for CASSLAGRQVHTEAFF.

The V call is TRBV3-1 (or the pseudogene TRBV3-2), the J call TRBJ2-3; 10 bases align to TRBD2. Trimming at V came to 3 bases and at J to 2 bases, leaving 2 bases not matched to a gene. CDR1 is LGHDT, CDR2 YNNKEL, per germline (reference sequence). The CDR3 loop spans 15 amino acids. The CDR3 reads CASSQLAGATDTQYF. CDR3 coding DNA: TGTGCCAGCAGCCAGCTAGCGGGGGCCACAGATACGCAGTATTTT.

The chain couples TRBV27 to TRBJ1-2; a weak D match, TRBD1 (5 bases). CDR3 length: 16 amino acids. The V end was cut by 1 base, the J end by 5 bases, with 17 bases between. Looked up from germline, CDR1 is MNHEY and CDR2 is SMNVEV (reference sequence). CDR3 region: CASSLWGTGSNYGYTF. The CDR3 region has the DNA TGTGCCAGCAGTTTATGGGGGACGGGGTCAAATTATGGCTACACCTTC.

This chain joins TRBV6-5 and TRBJ2-7; D gene uncertain. The CDR3 is 13 residues long. Trimming stripped 3 bases from V and 2 bases from J, with 8 bases between. Germline CDR1 MNHEY, CDR2 SVGAGI. CDR3: CASSYQDPYEQYF. The CDR3 coding sequence is TGTGCCAGCAGTTATCAGGATCCCTACGAGCAGTACTTC.

V usage is TRBV9 and J usage is TRBJ1-5, with unresolved D. The CDR3 length is 10 residues. Per the germline V gene, CDR1 is SGDLS and CDR2 is YYNGEE. Trimming took off 7 bases at V and 2 bases at J, with 1 base between the two ends. The CDR3 region has the DNA TGTGCCAGCGGCAATCAGCCCCAGCATTTT. Protein: CASGNQPQHF.